The 26 T cell receptor beta chains below come from one sample, sequenced in a study of cytomegalovirus exposure and HLA in healthy donors. PCR primers comprised 60 Vbeta and 13 Jbeta primers. Clones were read by immunoSEQ multiplex PCR, and TCRdb kept only the in-frame ones, dropping some. The sample records some 140,000 clones, approximately 60% being singletons. The sequencing sample was made of PBMCs. The receptors stem from a middle-aged woman in good health and CMV-seronegative.

CDR3 bases: TGTGCCAGCAGCTATGTAGTCCAGAACACTGAAGCTTTCTTT. This sequence encodes CASSYVVQNTEAFF. This chain links TRBV28 with TRBJ1-1, with unresolved D. The CDR3 runs to 14 residues. The germline gives CDR1 MDHEN, CDR2 SYDVKM. Between the trimmed V and J ends, which lost 6 bases and 1 base, there was a span of 12 bases.

This clone appeared a few times. The V and J genes are TRBV9 and TRBJ1-2; D remains unclear. Germline loops: CDR1 SGDLS, CDR2 YYNGEE. The CDR3 spans 17 residues. The V and J ends lost 4 bases and 3 bases respectively, with 22 bases between them. The CDR3 bases are TGTGCCAGCAGCCACGTGTTTGGAGGGTTAGGCGACTATGGCTACACCTTC. It translates to CASSHVFGGLGDYGYTF. Full variable domain (rest looked up from reference TRBV9 and TRBJ1-2): DSGVTQTPKHLITATGQRVTLRCSPRSGDLSVYWYQQSLDQGLQFLIQYYNGEERAKGNILERFSAQQFPDLHSELNLSSLELGDSALYFCASSHVFGGLGDYGYTFGSGTRLTVV.

The gene calls are TRBV7-6 and TRBJ1-2, with 7 positions matching TRBD1. Trimming at V came to 1 base and at J to 8 bases, leaving 4 bases not matched to a gene. CDR3 length: 13 residues. Germline-derived CDR1 and CDR2 are SGHVS and FNYEAQ. CDR3 sequence: CASSLEGAQGYTF. The CDR3 nucleotides read TGTGCCAGCAGCTTAGAGGGGGCGCAAGGCTACACCTTC. Variable domain in full (rest from reference TRBV7-6 and TRBJ1-2): GAGVSQSPRYKVTKRGQDVALRCDPISGHVSLYWYRQALGQGPEFLTYFNYEAQQDKSGLPNDRFSAERPEGSISTLTIQRTEQRDSAMYRCASSLEGAQGYTFGSGTRLTVV.

CDR3 nucleotides: TGTGCCAGCAGCTTTCGCGCGGGAGATACGCAGTATTTT. Translation: CASSFRAGDTQYF. The V call is TRBV5-6, the J call TRBJ2-3, with D perhaps matching TRBD2 (5 bases). Germline CDR1 is SGHDT and CDR2 is YYEEEE. The CDR3 runs to 13 residues. The V gene lost 2 bases and the J gene lost 5 bases, with 9 bases spanning the gap.

V and J are TRBV18 and TRBJ1-1, with D perhaps TRBD1 (5 bases). Per the germline V gene, CDR1 is KGHSH and CDR2 is LQKENI. This CDR3 has 13 residues. V lost 4 bases and J 4 bases, leaving 10 bases between the germline ends. In DNA form, the CDR3 reads TGTGCCAGCTCACAGGGGCAGGGCACTGAAGCTTTCTTT. This gives the protein CASSQGQGTEAFF.

V gene TRBV6-1 combines with J gene TRBJ2-1, with D possibly TRBD1 on 6 matching bases. V lost 6 bases and J lost 0, with 12 bases in between. CDR1 is MNHNS, CDR2 SASEGT, per germline. This CDR3 is built from 15 residues. As DNA, the CDR3 is TGTGCCAGCAGGTCCCGGACAGTCTCCTACAATGAGCAGTTCTTC. This gives the protein CASRSRTVSYNEQFF.

V gene TRBV5-1 combines with J gene TRBJ1-2, with TRBD1 identical over 7 bases. Germline lookup yields CDR1 SGHRS and CDR2 YFSETQ. The ends lost 4 bases at V and 5 bases at J; junction bases unmatched: 8. The CDR3 is 14 residues long. Here the CDR3 reads CASSITGAVYGYTF. CDR3 nucleotide sequence: TGCGCCAGCAGCATCACAGGGGCGGTGTATGGCTACACCTTC.

The chain recombines TRBV20-1 with TRBJ1-5; D is unclear. The CDR3 consists of 10 residues. V gave up 3 bases and J gave up 8 bases, with 5 bases separating them. Germline values: CDR1 DFQATT, CDR2 SNEGSKA (reference sequence). The CDR3: CSASAEPQHF. For the CDR3, the DNA is TGCAGTGCTAGTGCGGAGCCCCAGCATTTT.

This chain joins TRBV9 and TRBJ2-7, with D possibly matching TRBD2 (6 bases). The V and J ends lost 0 bases and 2 bases respectively, with 9 bases between them. This CDR3 spans 14 amino acids. The germline gives CDR1 SGDLS, CDR2 YYNGEE. Here the CDR3 reads CASSVGGNPYEQYF. In DNA form, the CDR3 reads TGTGCCAGCAGCGTAGGCGGGAACCCCTACGAGCAGTACTTC.

V and J are TRBV9 and TRBJ2-7; TRBD1 aligns across 7 bases. The J segment lost 2 bases and the V segment lost 0 bases, leaving 5 bases of the junction unmatched. This CDR3 is built from 15 residues. In germline, CDR1 is SGDLS, CDR2 YYNGEE. The CDR3 DNA reads TGTGCCAGCAGCGTAGAGGGGGACAGCCCCTACGAGCAGTACTTC. It yields the protein CASSVEGDSPYEQYF.

The rearrangement joins TRBV7-2 to TRBJ2-2; TRBD2 matches at 8 bases. Germline V gene lookup returns CDR1 SGHTA and CDR2 FQGNSA. The CDR3 runs 15 residues. J was trimmed by 6 bases and V by 0 bases; bases with no gene match: 3. The CDR3 DNA follows: TGTGCCAGCAGCTTAGCTCTAGCGGGCCCCGGGGAGCTGTTTTTT. Protein product: CASSLALAGPGELFF.

This chain links TRBV7-2 with TRBJ2-7; TRBD2 might be the D (6 bases). There are 15 residues in the CDR3. Germline CDR1 reads SGHTA; CDR2 reads FQGNSA. Trimming removed 5 bases from V and 6 bases from J, with 20 bases in between. CDR3 in amino acids: CASSRRSSEALEQYF. The DNA of the CDR3 is TGTGCCAGCAGCCGCAGGTCTAGCGAGGCGCTCGAGCAGTACTTC. Full variable domain (missing parts from reference TRBV7-2 and TRBJ2-7): GAGVSQSPSNKVTEKGKDVELRCDPISGHTALYWYRQSLGQGLEFLIYFQGNSAPDKSGLPSDRFSAERTGGSVSTLTIQRTQQEDSAVYLCASSRRSSEALEQYFGPGTRLTVT.

The chain couples TRBV2 to TRBJ1-1; D gene unclear. CDR1 is SNHLY and CDR2 is FYNNEI in the germline V gene. This CDR3 region has 12 residues. Trimming left V 8 bases short and J 5 bases short, with 12 bases between. This CDR3 reads CASLQMPTEAFF. CDR3 DNA sequence: TGTGCCAGCTTGCAGATGCCGACTGAAGCTTTCTTT.

The chain uses TRBV18 and TRBJ2-5; D is unclear. The CDR3 has 13 amino acids. Trimming removed 2 bases from V and 3 bases from J, with 7 bases in between. The V gene's germline CDR1 is KGHSH and CDR2 LQKENI. CDR3: CASSPGFEETQYF. DNA of the CDR3: TGTGCCAGCTCACCAGGCTTTGAAGAGACCCAGTACTTC.

A few counts support this clone. This chain connects TRBV7-9 to TRBJ2-3, with TRBD2 matching 8 bases. This CDR3 spans 17 amino acids. V lost 3 bases and J lost 0; bases outside the gene matches: 8. CDR1 and CDR2 from the germline V gene are SEHNR and FQNEAQ (reference sequence). For the CDR3, the DNA is TGTGCCAGCAGCTTTAAAACGGGGGGGCTTAGCACAGATACGCAGTATTTT. It yields the protein CASSFKTGGLSTDTQYF.

The rearrangement joins TRBV28 to TRBJ1-2; 12 bases agree with TRBD1. This CDR3 is built from 16 residues. Germline values: CDR1 MDHEN, CDR2 SYDVKM. V shed 6 bases and J 5 bases; nucleotides not matched to a gene: 10. CDR3 in amino acids: CASSLLPGQGAYGYTF. Here the CDR3 DNA reads TGTGCCAGCAGCCTACTCCCGGGACAGGGGGCATATGGCTACACCTTC.

The chain employs TRBV5-1 and TRBJ2-3; 7 bases fit TRBD2. This CDR3 has 15 amino acids. Germline-derived CDR1 and CDR2 are SGHRS and YFSETQ. The junction had 9 bases not matched to a gene; V was cut back by 3 bases and J by 5 bases. The CDR3 nucleotides are TGCGCCAGCAGCTGGGGAGCTAGCGGAGGAGATACGCAGTATTTT. Protein: CASSWGASGGDTQYF.

The rearrangement joins TRBV28 to TRBJ1-1; 7 bases agree with TRBD1. This CDR3 comprises 13 residues. The V segment lost 7 bases and the J segment 6 bases; nucleotides outside the gene matches: 8. The germline CDR1 and CDR2 sequences are MDHEN and SYDVKM. CDR3 sequence: CASTTGSNPEAFF. CDR3 DNA sequence: TGTGCCAGCACGACAGGGAGCAACCCTGAAGCTTTCTTT.

This clone was found a few times. The gene calls are TRBV2 and TRBJ1-2, with 8 bases lining up with TRBD1. V shed 6 bases and J 5 bases; nucleotides not matched to a gene: 5. Per the germline V gene, CDR1 is SNHLY and CDR2 is FYNNEI. The CDR3 contains 13 residues. As DNA, the CDR3 is TGTGCCAGCAGCCCGGGACAGGAGTATGGCTACACCTTC. It yields the protein CASSPGQEYGYTF. Together with reference TRBV2 and TRBJ1-2, the CDR3 gives the full variable domain: EPEVTQTPSHQVTQMGQEVILRCVPISNHLYFYWYRQILGQKVEFLVSFYNNEISEKSEIFDDQFSVERPDGSNFTLKIRSTKLEDSAMYFCASSPGQEYGYTFGSGTRLTVV.

This rearrangement joins TRBV5-6 to TRBJ2-5, with D perhaps matching TRBD2 (5 bases). CDR3 length: 17 amino acids. Germline CDR1 and CDR2: SGHDT and YYEEEE. The V gene lost 5 bases and the J gene lost 2 bases, with 22 bases spanning the gap. CDR3 region: CASSLLALQRLQETQYF. CDR3 DNA: TGTGCCAGCAGTCTTCTTGCCCTGCAGAGACTACAAGAGACCCAGTACTTC.

The V gene is TRBV6-4, the J gene TRBJ1-1; D gene ambiguous. The V and J ends lost 6 bases and 4 bases respectively, with 12 bases between them. Germline values: CDR1 MRHNA, CDR2 SNTAGT. The CDR3 loop spans 13 amino acids. The CDR3 loop reads CASSLEERTEAFF. CDR3 sequence (DNA): TGTGCCAGCAGCCTAGAGGAACGCACTGAAGCTTTCTTT.

The table lists this clone with a few counts. The chain couples TRBV5-1 to TRBJ2-6; no clear D. The CDR3 is made up of 14 amino acids. Trimming took off 4 bases at V and 4 bases at J, with 9 bases between the two ends. The germline CDR1 and CDR2 sequences are SGHRS and YFSETQ. The CDR3 coding sequence is TGCGCCAGCAGCCCCACCCAGGGGGCCAACGTCCTGACTTTC. The encoded protein is CASSPTQGANVLTF.

This clone was seen just once. The genes are TRBV18 and TRBJ1-1, with 9 nucleotides matching TRBD1. Germline V lookup: CDR1 KGHSH, CDR2 LQKENI. V gave up 3 bases and J gave up 0 bases; unmatched junction bases: 5. This CDR3 region has 16 residues. The CDR3 DNA follows: TGTGCCAGCTCACCGATTAGGACAGGGGTGAACACTGAAGCTTTCTTT. Translating gives CASSPIRTGVNTEAFF.

This clone has only a few counts. The chain employs TRBV6-1 and TRBJ2-2, with 10 bases aligning to TRBD1. V trimming: 7 bases; J trimming: 4 bases; junction bases outside the gene matches: 3. The CDR3 has 14 amino acids. The V gene's germline CDR1 is MNHNS and CDR2 SASEGT. The DNA for the CDR3 is TGTGCCAGCACTGGGACAGGGGTCACCGGGGAGCTGTTTTTT. It encodes CASTGTGVTGELFF.

V usage is TRBV2 and J usage is TRBJ1-1, with 10 bases that match TRBD1. This CDR3 has 15 residues. V trimming: 3 bases; J trimming: 4 bases; junction bases outside the gene matches: 5. Germline CDR1 reads SNHLY; CDR2 reads FYNNEI. The CDR3 nucleotides are TGTGCCAGCAGTGAGGACAGGGGGTACAGCACTGAAGCTTTCTTT. Encoded protein: CASSEDRGYSTEAFF.

The CDR3 sequence is CASSQESTGSGANVLTF. CDR3 sequence (DNA): TGTGCCAGCAGCCAAGAGAGTACCGGCTCTGGGGCCAACGTCCTGACTTTC. The V and J genes are TRBV4-2 and TRBJ2-6, with D hard to call. Trimming pared 0 bases from V and 0 bases from J, leaving 9 bases between. CDR1 and CDR2 (germline): LGHNA, YNFKEQ. The CDR3 runs to 17 residues.